This passage covers 23 T cell receptor beta chains from one sample sequenced in a study of T cells in Graves' hyperthyroidism and ophthalmopathy. Amplification yielded TCR beta CDR3 regions, with RNA transcripts as the source. In the first-round RT-PCR of the TCR CDR3, the HTBI primer set was used. TCRdb reprocessed the multiplex PCR reads via MiXCR and lists one record per CDR3 protein. The profile covers around 420,000 distinct CDR3 sequences, with about a sixth appearing a single time and roughly 13% taken by the ten largest. The sample consisted of blood. These receptors were taken from a woman under 30 with Graves' hyperthyroidism.

This clonotype has only a few counts. The chain recombines TRBV4-1 with TRBJ1-1; 7 bases fit TRBD1. V dropped 3 bases and J dropped 4; count of bases not matched to a gene: 5. The CDR3 has 14 amino acids. Germline V CDR1 and CDR2: MGHRA, YSYEKL. The CDR3 sequence: CASSQETGFTEAFF. Written as DNA, the CDR3 is TGCGCCAGCAGCCAGGAGACAGGGTTCACTGAAGCTTTCTTT.

This clonotype has at least ten counts. This chain links TRBV2 with TRBJ1-5, with a tentative D call TRBD1 (6 bases). This CDR3 is 19 amino acids long. Germline V CDR1 and CDR2: SNHLY, FYNNEI. V was pared by 6 bases and J by 0 bases, with 24 bases between. CDR3 protein: CASSLTGGYVRYSNQPQHF. The CDR3 nucleotides read TGTGCCAGCAGCCTGACAGGCGGGTACGTTCGGTATAGCAATCAGCCCCAGCATTTT.

This clonotype appeared many times. V is TRBV7-2 and J is TRBJ1-1; a possible D gene is TRBD1 (5 bases). The germline V gene has CDR1 SGHTA and CDR2 FQGNSA. V lost 2 bases to trimming and J lost 4 bases, with 11 bases between them. The CDR3 consists of 14 residues. CDR3 loop: CASSLIGASTEAFF. Written as DNA, the CDR3 is TGTGCCAGCAGCTTAATCGGGGCTAGCACTGAAGCTTTCTTT. The full variable domain, in which reference TRBV7-2 and TRBJ1-1 provide the parts outside the CDR3, is GAGVSQSPSNKVTEKGKDVELRCDPISGHTALYWYRQSLGQGLEFLIYFQGNSAPDKSGLPSDRFSAERTGGSVSTLTIQRTQQEDSAVYLCASSLIGASTEAFFGQGTRLTVV.

DNA of the CDR3: TGTGCCAGCAGCTACGACAGCGAACTCTCTGGAAACACCATATATTTT. It codes for CASSYDSELSGNTIYF. This chain uses TRBV7-2 with TRBJ1-3; weak D call: TRBD1 (5 bases). Germline V gene sequence: CDR1 SGHTA, CDR2 FQGNSA. V was clipped by 4 bases and J by 0 bases, with 13 bases between them. The CDR3 covers 16 residues.

The sample holds many counts of this clonotype. This chain connects TRBV7-2 to TRBJ1-2; no clear D gene. The germline V gene encodes CDR1 SGHTA and CDR2 FQGNSA. The CDR3 runs to 15 residues. V shed 4 bases and J shed 2 bases, with 14 bases lying between them. The CDR3 DNA is TGTGCCAGCAGCTCCCGAGGCCTGGGAAACTATGGCTACACCTTC. This sequence encodes CASSSRGLGNYGYTF.

Only a few counts were recorded for this clonotype. The chain joins TRBV28 to TRBJ1-2; D is perhaps TRBD1 (6 bases). Germline-derived CDR1 and CDR2 are MDHEN and SYDVKM. V shed 5 bases and J shed 5 bases, with 24 bases lying between them. The CDR3 has 17 amino acids. CDR3 coding DNA: TGTGCCAGCAGTCCAGCCCGACAGGTCGAAGCTAGGTATGGCTACACCTTC. It encodes CASSPARQVEARYGYTF.

The table lists this clonotype with many counts. V usage is TRBV2 and J usage is TRBJ2-1; D remains ambiguous. Germline values: CDR1 SNHLY, CDR2 FYNNEI. This CDR3 is 13 amino acids long. V lost 2 bases and J lost 8, with 10 bases in between. This CDR3 is CASSEPYMYEQFF. The CDR3 bases are TGTGCCAGCAGTGAACCATACATGTATGAGCAGTTCTTC.

This clonotype was detected many times. The chain couples TRBV7-2 to TRBJ2-7; 8 bases are a match to TRBD1. The V gene's germline CDR1 is SGHTA and CDR2 FQGNSA. The CDR3 spans 13 residues. The V and J ends lost 4 bases and 7 bases, in that order; junction bases with no gene match: 6. The CDR3 DNA is TGTGCCAGCAGCTACGACAGGGGACGTGAGCAGTACTTC. The encoded protein is CASSYDRGREQYF.

This clonotype was observed once. The chain carries TRBV20-1 and TRBJ2-3; 12 bases are shared with TRBD2. The CDR3 has 17 amino acids. Per the germline V gene, CDR1 is DFQATT and CDR2 is SNEGSKA (reference sequence). V trimming: 3 bases; J trimming: 6 bases; junction bases outside the gene matches: 13. CDR3 coding DNA: TGCAGTGCTAGCTTCGGACTAGCGGGATCTACGGGGGATACGCAGTATTTT. Protein: CSASFGLAGSTGDTQYF.

This clonotype was picked up many times. The chain combines TRBV6-1 with TRBJ1-5; tentatively, D is TRBD1 (6 bases). CDR3 length: 16 amino acids. Germline V CDR1 and CDR2: MNHNS, SASEGT. V was cut by 6 bases and J by 0 bases, with 15 bases left in between. The CDR3 sequence: CASRIGTLYSNQPQHF. The CDR3 nucleotides are TGTGCCAGCAGGATCGGGACACTATATAGCAATCAGCCCCAGCATTTT.

The V and J genes are TRBV7-9 and TRBJ2-5; maybe TRBD2 (5 bases). Trimming cost V 0 bases and J 4 bases, with 12 bases left between them. This CDR3 comprises 15 residues. CDR1 and CDR2 from the germline V gene are SEHNR and FQNEAQ (reference sequence). In DNA, the CDR3 is TGTGCCAGCAGCTTAGCGGTGAGGGAGAGAGAGACCCAGTACTTC. It codes for CASSLAVRERETQYF.

This clonotype came up many times. The CDR3: CSARDEGSSYEQYF. The CDR3 nucleotides read TGCAGTGCTAGAGATGAGGGGAGCTCCTACGAGCAGTACTTC. The rearrangement links TRBV20-1 to TRBJ2-7; D might be TRBD1 or TRBD2, each matching 5 bases. CDR3 length: 14 residues. V was cut by 0 bases and J by 0 bases, with 9 bases left in between. Germline assignment: CDR1 DFQATT and CDR2 SNEGSKA (reference sequence).

This clonotype occurred many times. DNA of the CDR3: TGTGCCAGCCGGGACGATCTGATTTATGGCTACACCTTC. Its protein is CASRDDLIYGYTF. The V gene is TRBV28, the J gene TRBJ1-2, with D possibly TRBD1 on 5 matching bases. Per the germline V gene, CDR1 is MDHEN and CDR2 is SYDVKM. The CDR3 totals 13 residues. The germline V and J ends were trimmed by 8 bases and 5 bases, with 15 bases remaining between them.

This clonotype was detected only a few times. The genes are TRBV6-1 and TRBJ1-4; D is undetermined. The CDR3 runs to 13 residues. Germline lookup yields CDR1 MNHNS and CDR2 SASEGT. V shed 7 bases and J shed 4 bases, with 10 bases lying between them. CDR3 in amino acids: CASIGGSNEKLFF. DNA of the CDR3: TGTGCCAGCATCGGAGGGAGTAATGAAAAACTGTTTTTT.

At least ten counts were recorded for this clonotype. This sequence joins TRBV7-9 and TRBJ2-5; a possible D gene is TRBD1 (5 bases). There are 14 residues in the CDR3. Per the germline V gene, CDR1 is SEHNR and CDR2 is FQNEAQ (reference sequence). Trimming cost V 3 bases and J 0 bases, with 8 bases left between them. This CDR3 reads CASSFAGNQETQYF. The CDR3 bases are TGTGCCAGCAGCTTCGCAGGGAACCAAGAGACCCAGTACTTC.

There are many counts of this clonotype. The rearrangement links TRBV20-1 to TRBJ1-2; 7 bases match TRBD1. J gave up 4 bases and V 6 bases, and 5 bases lay outside the gene matches. The CDR3 has 12 residues. Germline CDR1 is DFQATT and CDR2 is SNEGSKA (reference sequence). The CDR3, as DNA: TGCAGTGCAACGGACAGGCTCTATGGCTACACCTTC. Its protein product is CSATDRLYGYTF.

This clonotype was observed at least ten times. The rearrangement links TRBV7-9 to TRBJ1-2; weak D call: TRBD1 (5 bases). The CDR3 is 13 residues long. The V end was cut by 6 bases, the J end by 4 bases, with 12 bases between. Germline loops: CDR1 SEHNR, CDR2 FQNEAQ (reference sequence). CDR3 sequence reads: CASSKRGGYGYTF. CDR3 coding DNA: TGTGCCAGCAGTAAACGGGGCGGCTATGGCTACACCTTC.

This chain uses TRBV5-1 with TRBJ2-5; 15 bases map to TRBD2. The CDR3 consists of 17 residues. J lost 2 bases, V lost 3 bases, and 5 bases had no gene match. The germline V gene has CDR1 SGHRS and CDR2 YFSETQ. The CDR3 sequence is CASSYGLAGGKQETQYF. DNA of the CDR3: TGCGCCAGCAGCTATGGACTAGCGGGAGGGAAACAAGAGACCCAGTACTTC. Filled out from reference TRBV5-1 and TRBJ2-5, the complete variable domain reads KAGVTQTPRYLIKTRGQQVTLSCSPISGHRSVSWYQQTPGQGLQFLFEYFSETQRNKGNFPGRFSGRQFSNSRSEMNVSTLELGDSALYLCASSYGLAGGKQETQYFGPGTRLLVL.

In this sample, this clonotype turned up a few times. The chain carries TRBV10-3 and TRBJ2-5; D is unclear. From germline, CDR1 is ENHRY and CDR2 SYGVKD. The CDR3 runs 14 residues. Trimming left V 4 bases short and J 2 bases short, with 11 bases between. The CDR3 protein is CAISGPALQETQYF. The CDR3 bases are TGTGCCATCAGTGGCCCGGCACTGCAAGAGACCCAGTACTTC.

Many counts were recorded for this clonotype. Just one base apart from a much larger clone, this may be a read error. The chain is built from TRBV28 and TRBJ1-1, with no clear D. This CDR3 is built from 12 residues. In germline, CDR1 is MDHEN, CDR2 SYDVKM. CDR3 sequence reads: CTSSLDNTEAFF. For the CDR3, the DNA is TGTACCAGCAGTTTAGATAACACTGAAGCTTTCTTT.

This clonotype was detected many times. This rearrangement joins TRBV7-3 to TRBJ2-7, with a possible D match to TRBD1 (5 bases). V lost 5 bases, J lost 2 bases, and 22 bases lay in between. CDR1 is SGHTA, CDR2 FQGTGA, per germline. CDR3 length: 17 residues. The CDR3, as DNA: TGTGCCAGCAGCCCCCCAAGAGGACACGGGCCCCCCTACGAGCAGTACTTC. It encodes CASSPPRGHGPPYEQYF.

This clonotype occurred many times. The chain recombines TRBV5-1 with TRBJ2-7; TRBD1 matches 12 bases. Trimming removed 5 bases from V and 2 bases from J; junction bases left unmatched: 8. The germline CDR1 and CDR2 sequences are SGHRS and YFSETQ. The CDR3 consists of 16 residues. The CDR3 spells CASSQWGQGAPYEQYF. The CDR3 DNA reads TGCGCCAGCAGTCAATGGGGACAGGGGGCCCCCTACGAGCAGTACTTC. Full variable domain (rest looked up from reference TRBV5-1 and TRBJ2-7): KAGVTQTPRYLIKTRGQQVTLSCSPISGHRSVSWYQQTPGQGLQFLFEYFSETQRNKGNFPGRFSGRQFSNSRSEMNVSTLELGDSALYLCASSQWGQGAPYEQYFGPGTRLTVT.

This clonotype was seen only a few times. The chain uses TRBV5-1 and TRBJ1-2; the match to TRBD1 covers 8 bases. The CDR3 length is 18 residues. Per the germline V gene, CDR1 is SGHRS and CDR2 is YFSETQ. The V and J ends lost 4 bases and 4 bases, in that order; junction bases with no gene match: 18. The DNA of the CDR3 is TGCGCCAGCAGCGACCCGGGCAGGGGGCGCAGAAAGATCTATGGCTACACCTTC. Translating it yields CASSDPGRGRRKIYGYTF.